This T cell receptor beta chain was identified in a study of Ad26.COV2.S vaccination and SARS-CoV-2 variants. The treatment is: 19 received Ad26.COV2.S at low or high dose, single or two shots; a few received placebo; per-sample allocation not given. Samples were taken on day 63 after the first vaccine or placebo injection. TCRdb's table, derived via immunoSEQ multiplex PCR, lists solely in-frame clones and lacks some. The sample lists about 330,000 clones, roughly 90% occurring once. The origin of this receptor is a person aged 18 to 65 who received the Ad26.COV2.S COVID-19 vaccine or a placebo. Material: peripheral blood, obtained in a trial of Ad26.COV2.S vaccine versus placebo.

DNA for the CDR3: TGTGCCAGTAGTAGAGACAGGACTCGAGCTTTCTTT. This encodes CASSRDRTRAFF. This sequence joins TRBV19 and TRBJ1-1; the D gene is possibly TRBD1 (6 bases). The CDR3 totals 12 residues. The germline gives CDR1 LNHDA, CDR2 SQIVND (reference sequence). Trimming shortened V by 4 bases and J by 10 bases, and 13 bases separated the two germline ends.